This TCR beta chain emerged from a study of T cells after yellow fever vaccination. Study overall: Fractions of limited cellularity were prepared by means of SMART-Seq v4 Ultra Low Input.

TCR cDNA was made by 5'RACE template switching, adding a universal primer site and UMIs. TCRdb ran MiXCR on the 5' RACE reads and lists one entry per CDR3 protein. The table shows 400,000 or so distinct CDR3 sequences, with roughly a sixth occurring only once. This clonotype came up a few times. Germline loops: CDR1 SEHNR, CDR2 FQNEAQ (reference sequence). V was clipped by 5 bases and J by 8 bases, with 21 bases between them. The CDR3 totals 15 residues. The sequences come from PBMCs, collected before the yellow fever booster vaccination. The chain recombines TRBV7-9 with TRBJ1-2; TRBD1 is a possible D gene (6 bases). The TCR comes from a man aged 18 to 30 who received the YFV17D yellow fever vaccine. CDR3 in amino acids: CASSKAGGPFDGYTF. The CDR3 DNA follows: TGTGCCAGCAGCAAGGCGGGGGGCCCCTTTGACGGCTACACCTTC.